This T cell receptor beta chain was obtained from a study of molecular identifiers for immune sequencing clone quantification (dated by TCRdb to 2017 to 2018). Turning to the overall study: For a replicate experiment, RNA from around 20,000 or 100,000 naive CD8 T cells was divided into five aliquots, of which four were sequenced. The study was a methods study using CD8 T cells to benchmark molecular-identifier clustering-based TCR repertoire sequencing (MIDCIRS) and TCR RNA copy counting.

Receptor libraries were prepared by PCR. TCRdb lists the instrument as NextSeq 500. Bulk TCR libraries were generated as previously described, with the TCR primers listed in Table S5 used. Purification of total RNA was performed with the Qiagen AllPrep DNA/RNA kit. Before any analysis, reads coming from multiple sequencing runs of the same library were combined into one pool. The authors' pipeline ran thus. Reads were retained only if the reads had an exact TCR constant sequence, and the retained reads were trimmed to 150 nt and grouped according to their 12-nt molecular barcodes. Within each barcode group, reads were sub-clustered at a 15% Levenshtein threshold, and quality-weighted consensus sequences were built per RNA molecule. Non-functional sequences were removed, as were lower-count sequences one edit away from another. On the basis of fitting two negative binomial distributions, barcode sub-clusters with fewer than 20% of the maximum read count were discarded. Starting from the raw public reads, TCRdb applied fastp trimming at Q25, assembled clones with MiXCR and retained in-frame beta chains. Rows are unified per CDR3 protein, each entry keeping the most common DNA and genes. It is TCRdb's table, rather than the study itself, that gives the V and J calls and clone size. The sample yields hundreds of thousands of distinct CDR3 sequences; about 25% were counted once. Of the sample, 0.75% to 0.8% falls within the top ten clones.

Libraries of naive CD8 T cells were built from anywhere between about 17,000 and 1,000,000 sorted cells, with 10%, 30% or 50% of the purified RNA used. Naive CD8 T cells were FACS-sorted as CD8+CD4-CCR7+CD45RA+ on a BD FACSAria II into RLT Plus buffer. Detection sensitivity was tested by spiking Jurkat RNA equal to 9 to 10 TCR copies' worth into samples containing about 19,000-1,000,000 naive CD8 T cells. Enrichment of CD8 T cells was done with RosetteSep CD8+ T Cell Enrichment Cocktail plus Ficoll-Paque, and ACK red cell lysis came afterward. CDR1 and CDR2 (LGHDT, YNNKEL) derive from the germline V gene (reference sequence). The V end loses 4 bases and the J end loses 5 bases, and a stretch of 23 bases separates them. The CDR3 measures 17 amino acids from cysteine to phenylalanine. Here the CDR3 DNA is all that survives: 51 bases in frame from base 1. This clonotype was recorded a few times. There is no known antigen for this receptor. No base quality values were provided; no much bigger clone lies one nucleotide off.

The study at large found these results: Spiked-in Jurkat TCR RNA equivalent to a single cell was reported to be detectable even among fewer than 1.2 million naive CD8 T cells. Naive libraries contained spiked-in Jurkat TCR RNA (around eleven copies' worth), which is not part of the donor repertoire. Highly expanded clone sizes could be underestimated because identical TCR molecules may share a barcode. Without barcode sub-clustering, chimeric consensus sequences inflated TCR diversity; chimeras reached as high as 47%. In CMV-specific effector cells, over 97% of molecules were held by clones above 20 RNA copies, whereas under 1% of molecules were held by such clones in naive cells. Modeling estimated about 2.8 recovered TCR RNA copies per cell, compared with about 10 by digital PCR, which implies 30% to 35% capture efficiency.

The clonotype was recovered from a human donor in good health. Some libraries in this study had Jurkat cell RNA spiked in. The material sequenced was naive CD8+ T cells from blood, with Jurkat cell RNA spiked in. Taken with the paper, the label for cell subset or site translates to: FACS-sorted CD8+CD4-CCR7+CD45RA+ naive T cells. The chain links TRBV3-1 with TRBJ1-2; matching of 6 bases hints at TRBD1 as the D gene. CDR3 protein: CASSPLTPRGGVYGYTF. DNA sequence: TGTGCCAGCAGCCCACTTACCCCCAGGGGCGGGGTTTATGGCTACACCTTC.